This TCR beta chain is drawn from a study of graft-versus-host responses after intestinal transplantation. Clones were sequenced by immunoSEQ multiplex PCR, and TCRdb holds only the in-frame ones, with some missing. The sample has 35,000 to 45,000 clones; just under 90% are singletons. Germline loops: CDR1 MNHNS, CDR2 SASEGT. The CDR3 is made up of 14 amino acids. Trimming cost V 0 bases and J 6 bases; bases outside gene matches: 0. This clone has just a few counts. This TCR was sampled from a human patient who received an intestinal transplant, so some T cells may come from the graft donor. Here the sequenced sample was PBMCs, taken just under 270 days after transplant. This chain uses TRBV6-1 with TRBJ2-1; 9 bases align to TRBD1. The CDR3: CASSEATGGNEQFF. The DNA for the CDR3 is TGTGCCAGCAGTGAAGCGACAGGGGGCAATGAGCAGTTCTTC.